Listed below are T cell receptor beta chains from one sample, sequenced in a study of vaccination and CD4 T cells after COVID-19. Their cognate antigens are unknown. MiXCR, applied by TCRdb to the PCR reads, yields one record per CDR3 protein. The sample includes approximately 23,000 distinct CDR3 sequences, roughly 40% of them seen just once. Sequenced here: CD4+ T cells from blood, cultured in vitro, sampled about 7 months after SARS-CoV-2 vaccination. All receptors come from a human donor who had recovered from COVID-19. Each CDR3 is given with its conserved first and last residue. A D gene is named only where the DNA matches it firmly. Where a row states a size, it is once, few, many or the class of an expanded clone; other rows omit it.

j_gene,d_gene,v_gene,abundance,CDR3aa,CDR3nt
TRBJ2-2,TRBD2,TRBV7-9,-,CASSPGLAGPTGELFF,TGTGCCAGCAGCCCCGGACTAGCGGGGCCCACCGGGGAGCTGTTTTTT
TRBJ1-1,-,TRBV10-3,-,CAISGTKGITEAFF,TGTGCCATCAGTGGAACGAAGGGTATCACTGAAGCTTTCTTT
TRBJ1-6,-,TRBV7-8,-,CASSKQGSYNSPLHF,TGTGCCAGCAGCAAACAGGGTTCCTATAATTCACCCCTCCACTTT
TRBJ2-7,TRBD1,TRBV20-1,few,CSAANRGYEQYF,TGCAGTGCGGCCAACAGGGGTTACGAGCAGTACTTC
TRBJ2-3,-,TRBV7-2,-,CASSLAIGTRVDTQYF,TGTGCCAGCAGCTTAGCGATTGGGACGCGGGTAGATACGCAGTATTTT
TRBJ2-1,TRBD1,TRBV7-3,few,CASRQTGGEQFF,TGTGCCAGCAGGCAAACAGGGGGTGAGCAGTTCTTC
TRBJ2-1,-,TRBV20-1,-,CSATRDRYNEQFF,TGCAGTGCTACCAGAGACCGTTACAATGAGCAGTTCTTC
TRBJ2-1,-,TRBV18,-,CASSPPGGGAARNEQFF,TGTGCCAGCTCACCACCCGGAGGGGGCGCCGCTCGCAATGAGCAGTTCTTC
TRBJ2-7,TRBD1,TRBV12-3/TRBV12-4,-,CASSRDRGYEQYF,TGTGCCAGCAGCCGGGACAGGGGGTACGAGCAGTACTTC
TRBJ1-5,-,TRBV19,few,CASSIGANNQPQHF,TGTGCCAGTAGTATCGGGGCCAACAATCAGCCCCAGCATTTT
TRBJ2-1,TRBD2,TRBV6-5,-,CASSYSPGLAGGNYEQFF,TGTGCCAGCAGTTACTCGCCAGGGCTAGCGGGAGGGAACTATGAGCAGTTCTTC
TRBJ1-6,-,TRBV2,-,CASSEAGHNSPLHF,TGTGCCAGCAGTGAAGCCGGGCATAATTCACCCCTCCACTTT